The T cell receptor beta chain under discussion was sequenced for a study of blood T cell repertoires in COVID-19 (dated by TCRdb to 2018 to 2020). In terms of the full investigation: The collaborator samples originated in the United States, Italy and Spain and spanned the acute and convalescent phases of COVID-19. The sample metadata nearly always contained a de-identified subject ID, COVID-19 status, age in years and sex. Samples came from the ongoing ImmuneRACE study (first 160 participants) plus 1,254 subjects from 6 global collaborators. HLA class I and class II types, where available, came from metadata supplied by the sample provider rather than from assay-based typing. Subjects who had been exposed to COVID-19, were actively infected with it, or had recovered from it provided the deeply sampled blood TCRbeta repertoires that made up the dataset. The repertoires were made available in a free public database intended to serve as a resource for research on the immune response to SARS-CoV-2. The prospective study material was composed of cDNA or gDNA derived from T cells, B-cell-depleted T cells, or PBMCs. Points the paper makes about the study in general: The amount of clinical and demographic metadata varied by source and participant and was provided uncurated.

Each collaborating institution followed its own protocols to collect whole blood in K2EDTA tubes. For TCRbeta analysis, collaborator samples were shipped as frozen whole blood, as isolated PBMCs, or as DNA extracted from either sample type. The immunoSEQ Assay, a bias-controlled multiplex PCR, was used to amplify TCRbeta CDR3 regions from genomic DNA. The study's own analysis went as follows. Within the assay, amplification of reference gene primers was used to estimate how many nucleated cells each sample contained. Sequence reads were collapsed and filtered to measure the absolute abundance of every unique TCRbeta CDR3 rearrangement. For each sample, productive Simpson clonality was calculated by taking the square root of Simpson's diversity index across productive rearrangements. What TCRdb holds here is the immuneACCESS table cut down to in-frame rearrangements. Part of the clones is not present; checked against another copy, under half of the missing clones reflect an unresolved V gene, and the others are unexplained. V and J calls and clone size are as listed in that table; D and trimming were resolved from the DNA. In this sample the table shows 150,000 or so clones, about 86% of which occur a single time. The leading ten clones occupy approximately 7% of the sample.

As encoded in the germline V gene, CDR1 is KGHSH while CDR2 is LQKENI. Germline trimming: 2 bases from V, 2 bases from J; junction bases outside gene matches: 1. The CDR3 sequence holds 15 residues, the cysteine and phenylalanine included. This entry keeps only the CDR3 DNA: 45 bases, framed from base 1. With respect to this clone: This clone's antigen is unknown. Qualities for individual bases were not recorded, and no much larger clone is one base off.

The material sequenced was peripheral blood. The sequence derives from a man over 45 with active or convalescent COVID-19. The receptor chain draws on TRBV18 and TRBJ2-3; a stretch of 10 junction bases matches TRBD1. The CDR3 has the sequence CASSPDRGLTDTQYF. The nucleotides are TGTGCCAGCTCACCAGACAGGGGGCTCACAGATACGCAGTATTTT.